This TCR beta chain was captured in a study of blood T cell repertoires in COVID-19. A Seattle source enrolled patients during active infection and followed them longitudinally. The authors' processing: The assay estimated nucleated cells by amplifying reference gene primers. Sequenced by immunoSEQ multiplex PCR; TCRdb stores in-frame clones only, minus some. V, J and clone size reflect that table, while D and trimming were determined from the DNA. Here the sample spans around 130,000 clones, less than 90% being singletons. This CDR3 has 16 amino acids. Trimming at V came to 3 bases and at J to 6 bases, leaving 12 bases not matched to a gene. The germline V gene has CDR1 SGHNT and CDR2 YYREEE (reference sequence).

The chain links TRBV5-4 to TRBJ2-1, with 7 bases fitting TRBD2. The source of this sequence is a young man with COVID-19, enrolled during active disease. Material: peripheral blood. CDR3 DNA: TGTGCCAGCAGCTCCTCCTCTCGGGGAGGGTTCAATGAGCAGTTCTTC. Protein: CASSSSSRGGFNEQFF.